This TCR beta chain is drawn from a study of PD-1 blockade in classical Hodgkin lymphoma. Trimming took 4 bases from V and 1 from J; bases not matched to a gene: 1. CDR1 is SGHNT and CDR2 is YENEEA in the germline V gene. The CDR3 runs to 15 residues. Relapses following autologous stem cell transplantation were seen in all patients, with brentuximab vedotin exposure varying. Study-level results: Newly diagnosed patients and complete responders had comparable diversity at baseline. Baseline TCR diversity was reportedly lower in newly diagnosed patients than healthy donors.

The protocol was immunoSEQ multiplex PCR, while the TCRdb copy is restricted to in-frame clones and leaves out a portion. The top ten clones hold about 10% of a sample with tens of thousands of clones, 89% of them seen once. As regards this clone: Its specificity is not known.

The input for sequencing was peripheral blood mononuclear cells (PBMCs), taken before the second cycle of nivolumab. The receptor was derived from a human donor with classical Hodgkin lymphoma. The chain uses TRBV11-3 and TRBJ2-2; 9 nucleotides align to TRBD1. CDR3 sequence reads: CASSSGQGNTGELFF. DNA of the CDR3: TGTGCCAGCAGCTCGGGACAGGGGAACACCGGGGAGCTGTTTTTT.